The 8 T cell receptor beta chains below come from one sample, sequenced in a study of blood T cell repertoires in COVID-19 (dated by TCRdb to the early 2020s). The library was produced with the immunoSEQ multiplex PCR assay. Sourced from immuneACCESS, this table was stored by TCRdb with only in-frame sequences that have V and J called. A share of the clones is absent; for the studies checked, an unresolved V gene accounts for under half, and the remainder has no known explanation. This sample is represented by 310,000 or so clones; 87% of them were singletons. Of the sample, approximately 5.2% falls within the top ten clones. Sequences were obtained from PBMCs or T cells enriched from blood (not recorded which). These receptors originate from a woman between 25 and 40 years old who had recovered from COVID-19.

The chain employs TRBV24-1 and TRBJ2-7, with 7 nucleotides matching TRBD1. There are 14 residues in the CDR3. Germline V CDR1 and CDR2: KGHDR, SFDVKD. V dropped 4 bases and J dropped 7; count of bases not matched to a gene: 9. CDR3 in DNA: TGTGCCACCAGTGACTCGGGACAGCCCCAAGAGCAGTACTTC. Encoded protein: CATSDSGQPQEQYF.

In this sample, this clone turned up once. The chain uses TRBV9 and TRBJ1-2; D call uncertain. The ends were cut back, 0 bases at V and 0 bases at J, with 9 bases in the middle. Germline-derived CDR1 and CDR2 are SGDLS and YYNGEE. The CDR3 has 15 residues. In nucleotides, the CDR3 is TGTGCCAGCAGCGTAGGGCAACTAGCTAACTATGGCTACACCTTC. Amino acid sequence: CASSVGQLANYGYTF.

The chain's CDR3 is CASSTTSPGTQYF. The CDR3 bases are TGTGCCAGCAGCACGACTAGCCCGGGGACCCAGTACTTC. The V gene is TRBV2, the J gene TRBJ2-5, with TRBD2 matching 7 bases. Trimming took 6 bases from V and 7 from J; bases not matched to a gene: 8. The germline gives CDR1 SNHLY, CDR2 FYNNEI. The CDR3 is 13 amino acids. Full variable domain (remainder filled in from reference TRBV2 and TRBJ2-5): EPEVTQTPSHQVTQMGQEVILRCVPISNHLYFYWYRQILGQKVEFLVSFYNNEISEKSEIFDDQFSVERPDGSNFTLKIRSTKLEDSAMYFCASSTTSPGTQYFGPGTRLLVL.

The chain employs TRBV5-1 and TRBJ2-1; D not certain. The length of the CDR3 is 13 residues. V dropped 2 bases and J dropped 4 bases, with 7 bases sitting between them. Germline V gene lookup returns CDR1 SGHRS and CDR2 YFSETQ. CDR3 amino acids: CASSLPEYNEQFF. The CDR3 nucleotides read TGCGCCAGCAGCTTACCGGAGTACAATGAGCAGTTCTTC. Variable domain in full (rest from reference TRBV5-1 and TRBJ2-1): KAGVTQTPRYLIKTRGQQVTLSCSPISGHRSVSWYQQTPGQGLQFLFEYFSETQRNKGNFPGRFSGRQFSNSRSEMNVSTLELGDSALYLCASSLPEYNEQFFGPGTRLTVL.

This clone has more than one count but fewer than ten. The rearrangement links TRBV4-2 to TRBJ1-5; 8 bases line up with TRBD1. The CDR3 is 17 amino acids. CDR1 LGHNA and CDR2 YNFKEQ come from the germline V gene. V dropped 3 bases and J dropped 7; count of bases not matched to a gene: 14. CDR3 amino acids: CASSQDRVEFFLQPQHF. The CDR3, as DNA: TGTGCCAGCAGCCAGGACAGGGTTGAGTTTTTTTTACAGCCCCAGCATTTT.

This chain links TRBV5-1 with TRBJ1-1; D is uncertain. The length of the CDR3 is 14 residues. CDR1 is SGHRS and CDR2 is YFSETQ in the germline V gene. V was trimmed by 3 bases and J by 4 bases, leaving 13 bases between them. The CDR3 protein is CASSSHSIPTEAFF. The CDR3 DNA reads as TGCGCCAGCAGCTCTCACTCAATCCCCACTGAAGCTTTCTTT.

J is TRBJ2-4 and V is TRBV10-3; D may be TRBD2 (6 bases). Germline V lookup: CDR1 ENHRY, CDR2 SYGVKD. The CDR3 is 16 amino acids. V was clipped by 2 bases and J by 0 bases, with 11 bases between them. The CDR3 protein is CAISELGGLAKNIQYF. DNA of the CDR3: TGTGCCATCAGTGAGCTCGGGGGTTTAGCCAAAAACATTCAGTACTTC.

The rearrangement uses TRBV6-5 and TRBJ1-1; 9 bases line up with TRBD1. Germline V CDR1 and CDR2: MNHEY, SVGAGI. The CDR3 spans 14 residues. Losses at the gene ends were 6 bases for V and 2 bases for J; bases not matched to a gene: 4. Written as DNA, the CDR3 is TGTGCCAGCAGAGGGACAGGGATAAACACTGAAGCTTTCTTT. It is translated as CASRGTGINTEAFF.